A selection of T cell receptor beta chains follows, all from one sample in a study of regulatory T cells in long-lasting Graves disease. From the reads, TCRdb called clonotypes with MiXCR, one entry per CDR3 protein. The data hold fewer than 2,000 distinct CDR3 sequences, with roughly 79% observed a single time. The source was peripheral blood mononuclear cells (PBMCs), collected with antithyroid drug treatment, in newly diagnosed or persistent Graves disease (not recorded which). Source of these receptors: a woman under 30 with Graves disease. Both conserved end residues are part of each CDR3. A D gene is named only where the DNA matches it firmly. Part of the rows lack a size; the others show once, few, many or a class for expanded clones.

V gene,clone size,D gene,J gene,CDR3 protein,CDR3 DNA
TRBV10-3,.,.,TRBJ1-1,CAISGNTEAFF,TGTGCCATCTCGGGGAACACTGAAGCTTTCTTT
TRBV23-1,.,.,TRBJ1-5,CASSQFRGQLGSNQPQHF,TGCGCCAGCAGTCAATTCCGTGGACAGTTAGGGAGCAATCAGCCCCAGCATTTT
TRBV11-1,.,.,TRBJ1-1,CASSPRRGRENTEAFF,TGTGCCAGCAGCCCTCGGAGGGGTAGAGAGAACACTGAAGCTTTCTTT
TRBV20-1,.,.,TRBJ2-1,CSARPWGTGSYNEQFF,TGCAGTGCCCGACCCTGGGGGACCGGCTCCTACAATGAGCAGTTCTTC
TRBV4-1,.,.,TRBJ2-1,CASALQVTYNEQFF,TGCGCCAGCGCCCTACAGGTAACATACAATGAGCAGTTCTTC
TRBV7-3,few,.,TRBJ2-5,CASSSRGGETQYF,TGTGCCAGCAGCTCCCGCGGAGGGGAGACCCAGTACTTC
TRBV28,.,TRBD2,TRBJ2-1,CASTLGVAGNNEQFF,TGTGCCAGCACCCTAGGGGTAGCGGGTAACAATGAGCAGTTCTTC
TRBV10-3,few,.,TRBJ1-6,CAISEGGASSPLHF,TGTGCCATCAGTGAAGGAGGGGCGAGTTCACCCCTCCACTTT
TRBV5-1,once,.,TRBJ2-5,CASSLAGAQETQYF,TGCGCCAGCAGCTTGGCAGGGGCCCAAGAGACCCAGTACTTC
TRBV6-2/TRBV6-3,.,.,TRBJ2-6,CASNTAPGAAGANVLTF,TGTGCCAGCAACACAGCACCGGGCGCGGCTGGGGCCAACGTCCTGACTTTC
TRBV12-3/TRBV12-4,.,TRBD1,TRBJ1-5,CASTQGGQPQHF,TGTGCCAGCACCCAGGGGGGACAGCCCCAGCATTTT
TRBV12-5,.,.,TRBJ1-5,CATATVRSSVHF,TGTGCTACGGCAACCGTGAGGTCCTCGGTACATTTT
TRBV7-9,.,.,TRBJ2-5,CASSRTDIETQYF,TGTGCCAGCAGCCGAACGGACATCGAGACCCAGTACTTC
TRBV20-1,few,TRBD1,TRBJ2-1,CSAADRVSYNEQFF,TGCAGTGCCGCGGACAGGGTCTCCTACAATGAGCAGTTCTTC
TRBV18,.,.,TRBJ1-5,CASSPGVGGNQPQHF,TGTGCCAGCTCTCCAGGGGTAGGGGGCAATCAGCCCCAGCATTTT
TRBV29-1,.,.,TRBJ2-7,CSVVLAEQYF,TGCAGCGTTGTATTGGCCGAGCAGTACTTC
TRBV20-1,.,TRBD2,TRBJ2-3,CSARGGLAGLTGPTDTQYF,TGCAGTGCTAGAGGCGGACTAGCGGGCCTAACGGGGCCCACAGATACGCAGTATTTT
TRBV7-3,.,TRBD2,TRBJ2-1,CASSLTRLAASYNEQFF,TGTGCCAGCAGCTTAACGAGACTAGCTGCCTCCTACAATGAGCAGTTCTTC
TRBV20-1,.,.,TRBJ1-3,CSARDREGTGNTIYF,TGCAGTGCTAGAGATCGGGAGGGTACTGGAAACACCATATATTTT
TRBV13,.,.,TRBJ1-2,CASSSDGREGYTF,TGTGCCAGCAGCTCGGACGGACGGGAGGGCTACACCTTC
TRBV15,.,TRBD2,TRBJ2-1,CATRSRTRIQFF,TGTGCCACCCGATCGAGGACTAGGATTCAGTTCTTC
TRBV28,.,TRBD1,TRBJ2-7,CASSLTGASYEQYF,TGTGCCAGCAGTCTGACAGGGGCCTCCTACGAGCAGTACTTC
TRBV6-5,.,.,TRBJ1-1,CASSYWRNTEAFF,TGTGCCAGCAGTTACTGGAGGAACACTGAAGCTTTCTTT
TRBV20-1,once,TRBD1,TRBJ2-1,CSARDVDRGIGNEQFF,TGCAGTGCTAGAGATGTGGACAGGGGGATAGGCAATGAGCAGTTCTTC
TRBV7-2,.,TRBD2,TRBJ2-7,CASSLLAGAYEQYF,TGTGCCAGCAGCCTGCTAGCGGGAGCTTACGAGCAGTACTTC
TRBV5-6,.,TRBD2,TRBJ2-1,CASSLAKRGVYNEQFF,TGTGCCAGCAGCTTGGCAAAGCGGGGGGTGTACAATGAGCAGTTCTTC
TRBV7-1,.,TRBD1,TRBJ2-7,CASSSTGARTYEQYF,TGTGCCAGCAGCTCCACAGGGGCTAGAACCTACGAGCAGTACTTC
TRBV10-3,once,.,TRBJ2-1,CAIRAGDSYNEQFF,TGTGCCATCAGAGCGGGTGACTCCTACAATGAGCAGTTCTTC
TRBV6-4,.,TRBD2,TRBJ2-3,CASSDGTSGGSTDTQYF,TGTGCCAGCAGTGACGGGACTAGCGGGGGTAGCACAGATACGCAGTATTTT
TRBV19,.,TRBD2,TRBJ2-2,CASRGRDGGELFF,TGTGCCAGTAGAGGGAGGGACGGCGGGGAGCTGTTTTTT
TRBV12-3/TRBV12-4,.,.,TRBJ1-3,CASSRGNTIYF,TGTGCCAGCAGCCGTGGAAACACCATATATTTT
TRBV6-1,.,.,TRBJ1-3,CASSVGGTGNTIYF,TGTGCCAGCAGTGTAGGAGGGACTGGAAACACCATATATTTT
TRBV4-3,.,TRBD2,TRBJ2-3,CASSQGYGRGDLTDTQYF,TGCGCCAGCAGCCAAGGTTACGGGCGGGGGGACCTCACAGATACGCAGTATTTT
TRBV6-1,.,.,TRBJ2-5,CASRPGEGTQYF,TGTGCCAGCAGACCCGGCGAGGGGACCCAGTACTTC
TRBV19,.,.,TRBJ1-2,CASRDSGYTF,TGTGCCAGTAGGGACAGTGGCTACACCTTC
TRBV18,once,.,TRBJ2-5,CASSPRSGAQETQYF,TGTGCCAGCTCACCACGGTCGGGGGCCCAAGAGACCCAGTACTTC
TRBV29-1,.,.,TRBJ1-6,CSAKGTANSPLHF,TGCAGCGCTAAGGGCACCGCAAATTCACCCCTCCACTTT
TRBV12-3/TRBV12-4,.,TRBD1,TRBJ1-5,CASRPPGGIQPQHF,TGTGCCAGCAGGCCCCCAGGGGGGATCCAGCCCCAGCATTTT
TRBV6-2/TRBV6-3,.,.,TRBJ2-1,CASSDPTSSYEQFF,TGTGCCAGCAGTGACCCAACTAGCAGCTATGAGCAGTTCTTC
TRBV6-5,.,TRBD2,TRBJ2-5,CASSYSRTSGGGETQYF,TGTGCCAGCAGTTACTCTAGGACTAGCGGGGGGGGAGAGACCCAGTACTTC
TRBV7-2,.,.,TRBJ2-3,CASSPWPDTQYF,TGTGCCAGCAGCCCGTGGCCCGATACGCAGTATTTT
TRBV20-1,.,TRBD1,TRBJ1-6,CSARDDWTGSNSPLHF,TGCAGTGCTAGGGATGATTGGACAGGGTCCAATTCACCCCTCCACTTT
TRBV15,.,.,TRBJ2-2,CATSRDLENTGELFF,TGTGCCACCAGCAGAGATTTGGAAAACACCGGGGAGTTGTTTTTT
TRBV25-1,.,.,TRBJ1-1,CASSEEVRGTEAFF,TGTGCCAGCAGTGAAGAGGTGAGGGGCACTGAAGCTTTCTTT